This is a list of T cell receptor beta chains from one sample in a study of cytomegalovirus exposure and HLA in healthy donors. TCRdb's table, derived via immunoSEQ multiplex PCR, lists solely in-frame clones and lacks some. This repertoire includes tens of thousands of clones. The sequenced material came from PBMCs. The receptors stem from a girl aged 5-17 years in good health and CMV-seropositive. Each CDR3 is given with its conserved first and last residue. A D gene is named only where the DNA matches it firmly.

d_gene: -; v_gene: TRBV7-7; j_gene: TRBJ1-1; CDR3nt: TGTGCCAGCAGCTTGGGAGATAACACTGAAGCTTTCTTT; CDR3aa: CASSLGDNTEAFF
d_gene: -; v_gene: TRBV4-2; j_gene: TRBJ1-5; CDR3nt: TGTGCCAGCAGCCAAGATGTGTCTGGGGGACTTCAGCCCCAGCATTTT; CDR3aa: CASSQDVSGGLQPQHF
d_gene: TRBD1; v_gene: TRBV29-1; j_gene: TRBJ1-1; CDR3nt: TGCAGCGTTGATGCCGTGAACGCCGGGACAGGGAGGCCTGAAGCTTTCTTT; CDR3aa: CSVDAVNAGTGRPEAFF
d_gene: TRBD1; v_gene: TRBV29-1; j_gene: TRBJ1-6; CDR3nt: TGCAGCGTTCGGGACAGGCCAGTTTCACCCCTCCACTTT; CDR3aa: CSVRDRPVSPLHF
d_gene: TRBD1; v_gene: TRBV5-1; j_gene: TRBJ1-4; CDR3nt: TGCGCCAGCAGCTGGGCACAGGGGCAGGTCGAAAAACTGTTTTTT; CDR3aa: CASSWAQGQVEKLFF
d_gene: -; v_gene: TRBV5-1; j_gene: TRBJ2-7; CDR3nt: TGCGCCAGCAGCCAAGCAGGGCAGGGTGGGTACGAGCAGTACTTC; CDR3aa: CASSQAGQGGYEQYF
d_gene: -; v_gene: TRBV27; j_gene: TRBJ2-7; CDR3nt: TGTGCCAGCAGTTTAACGCCGGGTGCCCACGAGCAGTACTTC; CDR3aa: CASSLTPGAHEQYF
d_gene: -; v_gene: TRBV19; j_gene: TRBJ2-2; CDR3nt: TGTGCCAGTAGGAGGGAGAACACCGGGGAGCTGTTTTTT; CDR3aa: CASRRENTGELFF
d_gene: -; v_gene: TRBV10-3; j_gene: TRBJ2-2; CDR3nt: TGTGCCATCCCAGGGAAAACCGGGGAGCTGTTTTTT; CDR3aa: CAIPGKTGELFF
d_gene: -; v_gene: TRBV11-3; j_gene: TRBJ1-1; CDR3nt: TGTGCCAGCAGCTTAGGGCAGTCTGAAGCTTTCTTT; CDR3aa: CASSLGQSEAFF
d_gene: TRBD2; v_gene: TRBV25-1; j_gene: TRBJ2-6; CDR3nt: TGTGCCAGCAGCGTAGCGGGGGCCATCTCTGGGGCCAACGTCCTGACTTTC; CDR3aa: CASSVAGAISGANVLTF
d_gene: -; v_gene: TRBV7-9; j_gene: TRBJ1-1; CDR3nt: TGTGCCAGCAGCTCTGTGGACTTGAACACTGAAGCTTTCTTT; CDR3aa: CASSSVDLNTEAFF
d_gene: TRBD1; v_gene: TRBV25-1; j_gene: TRBJ1-5; CDR3nt: TGTGCCAGCAGCGCAGGGGGAGTTGGCAATCAGCCCCAGCATTTT; CDR3aa: CASSAGGVGNQPQHF
d_gene: TRBD1; v_gene: TRBV9; j_gene: TRBJ1-1; CDR3nt: TGTGCCAGCAGCACATCGACAGGGGCAAGTACTGAAGCTTTCTTT; CDR3aa: CASSTSTGASTEAFF
d_gene: -; v_gene: TRBV28; j_gene: TRBJ1-5; CDR3nt: TGTGCCAGCAGTCCGCGGGTTCAGCCCCAGCATTTT; CDR3aa: CASSPRVQPQHF
d_gene: -; v_gene: TRBV4-1; j_gene: TRBJ2-7; CDR3nt: TGCGCCAGCAGCCAAGGGGACTTCCGCGGGGCCTCCTACGAGCAGTACTTC; CDR3aa: CASSQGDFRGASYEQYF
d_gene: TRBD1; v_gene: TRBV5-6; j_gene: TRBJ2-1; CDR3nt: TGTGCCAGCAGCGTCGACAGGGGGGCCACGTACAATGAGCAGTTCTTC; CDR3aa: CASSVDRGATYNEQFF
d_gene: -; v_gene: TRBV7-9; j_gene: TRBJ1-2; CDR3nt: TGTGCCAGCAGCTTAGCGGCGGGGTTTGAGAACTATGGCTACACCTTC; CDR3aa: CASSLAAGFENYGYTF
d_gene: TRBD1; v_gene: TRBV9; j_gene: TRBJ1-2; CDR3nt: TGTGCCAGCAGCCAGGGACAGGAGAACTATGGCTACACCTTC; CDR3aa: CASSQGQENYGYTF
d_gene: -; v_gene: TRBV6-5; j_gene: TRBJ1-1; CDR3nt: TGTGCCAGCAGTTACATTGGAGGGGTGCGCACTGAAGCTTTCTTT; CDR3aa: CASSYIGGVRTEAFF
d_gene: -; v_gene: TRBV5-6; j_gene: TRBJ1-6; CDR3nt: TGTGCCAGCAGCTTGGTGCGTGCTTCCACGCATTCACCCCTCCACTTT; CDR3aa: CASSLVRASTHSPLHF
d_gene: TRBD1; v_gene: TRBV29-1; j_gene: TRBJ2-7; CDR3nt: TGCAGCGTTGAGGGACAGGCGGCCTACGAGCAGTACTTC; CDR3aa: CSVEGQAAYEQYF
d_gene: TRBD1; v_gene: TRBV5-5; j_gene: TRBJ2-1; CDR3nt: TGTGCCAGCAGCTTGCTCGGACAGGCCAATGAGCAGTTCTTC; CDR3aa: CASSLLGQANEQFF
d_gene: -; v_gene: TRBV30; j_gene: TRBJ1-1; CDR3nt: TGTGCCTGGAGAGAAAGTGGCGAAGCTTTCTTT; CDR3aa: CAWRESGEAFF
d_gene: TRBD1; v_gene: TRBV7-9; j_gene: TRBJ2-3; CDR3nt: TGTGCCAGTCAAGACAGGGGCCTGGATACGCAGTATTTT; CDR3aa: CASQDRGLDTQYF
d_gene: -; v_gene: TRBV11-2; j_gene: TRBJ2-5; CDR3nt: TGTGCCAGCAGCACACAAGGGGGCGCGGGGGAGACCCAGTACTTC; CDR3aa: CASSTQGGAGETQYF
d_gene: -; v_gene: TRBV5-5; j_gene: TRBJ2-2; CDR3nt: TGTGCCAGCAGCTCCGGGACATCGGCGAACACCGGGGAGCTGTTTTTT; CDR3aa: CASSSGTSANTGELFF
d_gene: TRBD1; v_gene: TRBV7-9; j_gene: TRBJ1-5; CDR3nt: TGTGCCAGCAGCTCGACAGGGGTCAATCAGCCCCAGCATTTT; CDR3aa: CASSSTGVNQPQHF
d_gene: -; v_gene: TRBV5-1; j_gene: TRBJ2-1; CDR3nt: TGCGCCAGCAGCTCGACAAGCCAGTCCTACAATGAGCAGTTCTTC; CDR3aa: CASSSTSQSYNEQFF
d_gene: TRBD1; v_gene: TRBV2; j_gene: TRBJ2-7; CDR3nt: TGTGCCAGCAGTGACAACAGGGGGTTATACGAGCAGTACTTC; CDR3aa: CASSDNRGLYEQYF
d_gene: -; v_gene: TRBV9; j_gene: TRBJ2-1; CDR3nt: TGTGCCAGCAGCGTACTGGGGGCTTCAGACAATGAGCAGTTCTTC; CDR3aa: CASSVLGASDNEQFF
d_gene: TRBD1; v_gene: TRBV30; j_gene: TRBJ2-1; CDR3nt: TGTGCCTTCCGGGACAGGGGCGACAATGAGCAGTTCTTC; CDR3aa: CAFRDRGDNEQFF
d_gene: TRBD1; v_gene: TRBV6-5; j_gene: TRBJ2-5; CDR3nt: TGTGCCAGCACCCCAGGACAGGGATTACAAGAGACCCAGTACTTC; CDR3aa: CASTPGQGLQETQYF
d_gene: -; v_gene: TRBV28; j_gene: TRBJ2-1; CDR3nt: TGTGCCAGCAGTTCCATACCCGGACAGAGCTCCTACAATGAGCAGTTCTTC; CDR3aa: CASSSIPGQSSYNEQFF
d_gene: TRBD1; v_gene: TRBV9; j_gene: TRBJ1-3; CDR3nt: TGTGCCAGCAGCGTAGTCGCGGACAGGGGTGGAAACACCATATATTTT; CDR3aa: CASSVVADRGGNTIYF
d_gene: TRBD1; v_gene: TRBV28; j_gene: TRBJ1-2; CDR3nt: TGTGCCAGCAGTTTATCAGGGGGCGGCTACACCTTC; CDR3aa: CASSLSGGGYTF
d_gene: -; v_gene: TRBV14; j_gene: TRBJ1-1; CDR3nt: TGTGCCAGCAGCCTAGGGGGGGCGCCCACTGAAGCTTTCTTT; CDR3aa: CASSLGGAPTEAFF
d_gene: -; v_gene: TRBV7-3; j_gene: TRBJ2-3; CDR3nt: TGTGCCAGCAGCTTAACAGGACTCACAGATACGCAGTATTTT; CDR3aa: CASSLTGLTDTQYF
d_gene: -; v_gene: TRBV11-1; j_gene: TRBJ2-3; CDR3nt: TGTGCCAGCAGCCGACTCACAGATACGCAGTATTTT; CDR3aa: CASSRLTDTQYF
d_gene: TRBD1; v_gene: TRBV4-1; j_gene: TRBJ2-3; CDR3nt: TGCGCCAGCAGCCAAGATCAGGGCAGGGGGCGAAAAGATACGCAGTATTTT; CDR3aa: CASSQDQGRGRKDTQYF
d_gene: -; v_gene: TRBV29-1; j_gene: TRBJ1-1; CDR3nt: TGCAGCGTTAGGCAGGGCCAATTTATGAACACTGAAGATTTCTTT; CDR3aa: CSVRQGQFMNTEDFF
d_gene: TRBD2; v_gene: TRBV4-1; j_gene: TRBJ2-5; CDR3nt: TGCGCCAGCAGCCAGTTAGCGGGGGGCGAAGAGACCCAGTACTTC; CDR3aa: CASSQLAGGEETQYF